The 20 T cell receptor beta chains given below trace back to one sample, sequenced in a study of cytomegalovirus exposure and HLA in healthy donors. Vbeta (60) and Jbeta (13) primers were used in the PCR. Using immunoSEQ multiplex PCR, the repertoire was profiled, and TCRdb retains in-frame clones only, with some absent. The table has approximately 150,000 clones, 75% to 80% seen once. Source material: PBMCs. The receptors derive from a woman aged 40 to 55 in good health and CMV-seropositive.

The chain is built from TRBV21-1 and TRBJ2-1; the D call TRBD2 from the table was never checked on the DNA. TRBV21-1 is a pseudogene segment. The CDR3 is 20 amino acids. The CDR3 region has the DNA TGTGCCAGCAGCAAAGCCCAGGCTAGCGGGAGCGCCAGCTCCTACAATGAGCAGTTCTTC. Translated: CASSKAQASGSASSYNEQFF.

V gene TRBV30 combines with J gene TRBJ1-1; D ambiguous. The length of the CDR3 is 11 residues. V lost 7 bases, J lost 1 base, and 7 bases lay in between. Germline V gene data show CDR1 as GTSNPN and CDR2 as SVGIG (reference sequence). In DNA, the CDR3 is TGTGCCTTAAGAGGGAACACTGAAGCTTTCTTT. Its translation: CALRGNTEAFF.

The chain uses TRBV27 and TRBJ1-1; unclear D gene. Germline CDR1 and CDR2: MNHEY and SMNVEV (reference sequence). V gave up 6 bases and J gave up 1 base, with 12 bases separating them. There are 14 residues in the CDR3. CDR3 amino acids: CASSPGSKNTEAFF. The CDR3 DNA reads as TGTGCCAGCAGCCCCGGGTCCAAGAACACTGAAGCTTTCTTT.

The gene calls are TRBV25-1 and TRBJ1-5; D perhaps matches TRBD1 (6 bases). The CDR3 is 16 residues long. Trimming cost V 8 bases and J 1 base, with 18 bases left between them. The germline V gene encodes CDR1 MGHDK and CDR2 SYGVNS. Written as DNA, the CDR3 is TGTGCCAGCGCGCAAACAGGGACGGGGAGCAATCAGCCCCAGCATTTT. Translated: CASAQTGTGSNQPQHF.

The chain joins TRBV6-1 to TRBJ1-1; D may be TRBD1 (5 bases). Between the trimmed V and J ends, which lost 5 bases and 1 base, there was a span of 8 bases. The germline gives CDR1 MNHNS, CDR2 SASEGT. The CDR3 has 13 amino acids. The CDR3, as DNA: TGTGCCAGCAGTCGCGACAGGAACACTGAAGCTTTCTTT. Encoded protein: CASSRDRNTEAFF.

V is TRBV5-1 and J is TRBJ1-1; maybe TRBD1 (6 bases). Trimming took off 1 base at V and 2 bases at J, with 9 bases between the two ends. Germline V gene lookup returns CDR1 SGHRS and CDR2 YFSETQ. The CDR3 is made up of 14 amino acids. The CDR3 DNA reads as TGCGCCAGCAGCTTGACAGGGATTAACACTGAAGCTTTCTTT. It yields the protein CASSLTGINTEAFF.

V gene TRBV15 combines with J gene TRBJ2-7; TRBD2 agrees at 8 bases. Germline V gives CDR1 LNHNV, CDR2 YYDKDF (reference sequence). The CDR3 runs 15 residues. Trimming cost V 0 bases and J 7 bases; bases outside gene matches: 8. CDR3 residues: CATSRDRAGVREQYF. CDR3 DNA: TGTGCCACCAGCAGAGATAGAGCGGGAGTAAGGGAGCAGTACTTC.

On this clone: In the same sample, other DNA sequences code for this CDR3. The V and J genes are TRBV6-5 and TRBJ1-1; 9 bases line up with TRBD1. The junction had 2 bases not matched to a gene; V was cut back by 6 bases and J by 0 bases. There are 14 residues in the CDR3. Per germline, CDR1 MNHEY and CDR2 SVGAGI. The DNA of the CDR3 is TGTGCCAGCAGGGACAGGGGCCTGAACACTGAAGCTTTCTTT. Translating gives CASRDRGLNTEAFF.

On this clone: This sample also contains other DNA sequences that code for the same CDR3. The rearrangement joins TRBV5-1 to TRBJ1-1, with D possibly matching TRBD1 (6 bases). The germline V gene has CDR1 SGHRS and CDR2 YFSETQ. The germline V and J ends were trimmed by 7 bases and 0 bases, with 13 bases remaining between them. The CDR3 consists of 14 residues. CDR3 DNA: TGCGCCAGCTCCCCACAGGGTTTGAACACTGAAGCTTTCTTT. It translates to CASSPQGLNTEAFF.

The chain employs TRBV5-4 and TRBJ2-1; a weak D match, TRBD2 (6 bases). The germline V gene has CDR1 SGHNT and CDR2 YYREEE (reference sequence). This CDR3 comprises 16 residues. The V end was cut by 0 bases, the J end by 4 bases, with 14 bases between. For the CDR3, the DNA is TGTGCCAGCAGCTTGGGCGGGACTTCATCTTACAATGAGCAGTTCTTC. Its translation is CASSLGGTSSYNEQFF.

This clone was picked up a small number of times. The DNA of the CDR3 is TGTGCCACAGGTTGGACAGGGGTGAATCAGCCCCAGCATTTT. The encoded protein is CATGWTGVNQPQHF. The chain joins TRBV19 to TRBJ1-5, with 9 bases lining up with TRBD1. The V and J ends lost 10 bases and 4 bases, in that order; junction bases with no gene match: 8. This CDR3 contains 14 residues. Germline CDR1 is LNHDA and CDR2 is SQIVND (reference sequence).

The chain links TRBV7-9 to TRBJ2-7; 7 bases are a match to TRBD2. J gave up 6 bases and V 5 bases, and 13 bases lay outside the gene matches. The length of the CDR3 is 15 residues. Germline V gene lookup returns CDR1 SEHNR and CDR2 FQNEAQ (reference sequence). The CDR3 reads CASSPGGGREGEQYF. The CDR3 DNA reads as TGTGCCAGCAGCCCCGGGGGAGGGCGGGAAGGCGAGCAGTACTTC.

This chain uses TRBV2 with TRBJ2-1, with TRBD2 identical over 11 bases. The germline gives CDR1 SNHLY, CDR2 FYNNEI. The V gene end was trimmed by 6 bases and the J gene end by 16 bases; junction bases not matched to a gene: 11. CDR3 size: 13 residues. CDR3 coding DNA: TGTGCCAGCAGCCTGGGACTAGCGGACTCTCAATTCTTC. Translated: CASSLGLADSQFF.

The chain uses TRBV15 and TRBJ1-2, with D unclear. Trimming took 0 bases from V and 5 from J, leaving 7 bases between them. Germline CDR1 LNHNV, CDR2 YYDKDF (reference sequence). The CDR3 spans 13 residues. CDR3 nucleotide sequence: TGTGCCACCAGCAGAGACTACAGATATGGCTACACCTTC. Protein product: CATSRDYRYGYTF.

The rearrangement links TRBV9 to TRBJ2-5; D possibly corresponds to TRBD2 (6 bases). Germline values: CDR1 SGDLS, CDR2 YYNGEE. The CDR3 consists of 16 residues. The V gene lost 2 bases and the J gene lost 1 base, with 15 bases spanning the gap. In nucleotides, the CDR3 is TGTGCCAGCAGCGTCACACCCAGGGACTTCCAAGAGACCCAGTACTTC. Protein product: CASSVTPRDFQETQYF. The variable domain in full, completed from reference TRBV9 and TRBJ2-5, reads DSGVTQTPKHLITATGQRVTLRCSPRSGDLSVYWYQQSLDQGLQFLIQYYNGEERAKGNILERFSAQQFPDLHSELNLSSLELGDSALYFCASSVTPRDFQETQYFGPGTRLLVL.

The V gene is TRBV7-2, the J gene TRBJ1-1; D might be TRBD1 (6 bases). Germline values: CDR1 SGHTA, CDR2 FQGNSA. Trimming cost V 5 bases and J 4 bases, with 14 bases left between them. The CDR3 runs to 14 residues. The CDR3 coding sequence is TGTGCCAGCAGCCCACAACAGGGATCCACTGAAGCTTTCTTT. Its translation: CASSPQQGSTEAFF.

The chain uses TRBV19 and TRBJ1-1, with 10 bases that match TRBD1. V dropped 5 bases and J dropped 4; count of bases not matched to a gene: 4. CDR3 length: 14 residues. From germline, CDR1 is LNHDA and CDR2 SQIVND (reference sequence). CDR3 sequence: CASSPGDRGTEAFF. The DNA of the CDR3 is TGTGCCAGTAGTCCAGGGGACAGGGGCACTGAAGCTTTCTTT.

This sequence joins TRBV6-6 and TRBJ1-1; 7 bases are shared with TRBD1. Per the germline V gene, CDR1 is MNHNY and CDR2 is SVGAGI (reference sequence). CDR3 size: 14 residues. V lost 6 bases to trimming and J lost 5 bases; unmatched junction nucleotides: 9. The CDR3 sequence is CASSSGGLRTEAFF. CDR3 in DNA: TGTGCCAGCAGCTCAGGGGGTCTAAGGACTGAAGCTTTCTTT.

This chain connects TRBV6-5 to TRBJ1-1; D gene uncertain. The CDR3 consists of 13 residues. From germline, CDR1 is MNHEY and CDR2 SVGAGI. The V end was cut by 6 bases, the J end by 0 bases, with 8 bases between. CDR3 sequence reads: CASSSRLNTEAFF. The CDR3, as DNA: TGTGCCAGCAGCTCTAGGTTGAACACTGAAGCTTTCTTT.

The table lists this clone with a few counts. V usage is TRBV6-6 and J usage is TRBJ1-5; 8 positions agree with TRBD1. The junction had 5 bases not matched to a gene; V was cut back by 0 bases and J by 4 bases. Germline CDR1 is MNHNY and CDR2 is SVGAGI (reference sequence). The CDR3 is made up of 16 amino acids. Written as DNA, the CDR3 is TGTGCCAGCAGTTACTCGAGCCAGGGGGCGAATCAGCCCCAGCATTTT. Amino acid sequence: CASSYSSQGANQPQHF.